These 4 T cell receptor beta chains were sequenced from one sample in a study of T cell repertoires in cytomegalovirus infection. Their recognized antigens are unknown. TCRdb redid the calling of the reads with MiXCR, one entry per CDR3 protein. Altogether approximately 300,000 distinct CDR3 sequences are present, around 29% being singletons, with the ten largest covering around 19%. The sample was cultured PBMCs, taken from culture after CMV antigen stimulation. All receptors derive from a human donor in good health (CMV status not recorded). Some clones in this sample may be carry-over from other donors' samples.

Turning to this clonotype: One junction end does not reproduce the germline sequence, and a read error may be involved. The chain combines TRBV20-1 with TRBJ2-6; perhaps TRBD2 as D (5 bases). The CDR3 is made up of 14 amino acids. In germline, CDR1 is DFQATT, CDR2 SNEGSKA (reference sequence). DNA of the CDR3: TGCAGTGCCAGAGGGATCAAGGGGGCCAACGTCCTGACTTTC. Protein: CSARGIKGANVLTF.

The chain combines TRBV28 with TRBJ2-4; tentatively, D is TRBD1 or TRBD2 (6 bases each). The CDR3 covers 15 residues. Trimming removed 10 bases from V and 1 base from J, with 17 bases in between. CDR1 is MDHEN and CDR2 is SYDVKM in the germline V gene. The CDR3, as DNA: TGTGCCACCATGGGTGGGGGGCTGGCCAAAAACATTCAGTACTTC. This gives the protein CATMGGGLAKNIQYF.

This clonotype was counted a few times. The V and J genes are TRBV12-5 and TRBJ2-7; a possible D gene is TRBD1 (5 bases). Trimming removed 0 bases from V and 1 base from J, with 16 bases in between. CDR1 and CDR2 (germline): LGHNT, FRNRAP. This CDR3 has 17 amino acids. CDR3 sequence reads: CASGLVVMQDTSYEQYF. CDR3 DNA sequence: TGTGCTAGTGGTTTGGTTGTGATGCAGGACACGTCCTACGAGCAGTACTTC.

The chain links TRBV28 to TRBJ1-1, with D possibly matching TRBD1 (5 bases). Germline CDR1 and CDR2: MDHEN and SYDVKM. V was cut by 5 bases and J by 7 bases, with 23 bases left in between. This CDR3 has 16 residues. In nucleotides, the CDR3 is TGTGCCAGCAGTCCCCCCAATCCAGACAGAAGACTTGAAGCTTTCTTT. Translation gives CASSPPNPDRRLEAFF.